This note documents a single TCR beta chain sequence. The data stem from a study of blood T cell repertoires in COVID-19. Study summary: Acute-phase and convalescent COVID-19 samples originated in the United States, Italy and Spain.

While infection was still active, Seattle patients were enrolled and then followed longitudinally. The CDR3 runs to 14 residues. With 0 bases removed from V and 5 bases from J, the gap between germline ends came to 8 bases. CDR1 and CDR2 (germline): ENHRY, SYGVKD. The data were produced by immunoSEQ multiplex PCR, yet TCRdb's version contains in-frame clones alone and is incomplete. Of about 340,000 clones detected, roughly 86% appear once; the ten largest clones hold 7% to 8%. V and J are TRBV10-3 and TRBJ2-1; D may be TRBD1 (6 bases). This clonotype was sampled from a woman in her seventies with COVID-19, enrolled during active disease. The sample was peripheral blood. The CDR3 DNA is TGTGCCATCAGTGAGTCAAGACAGGACAATGAGCAGTTCTTC. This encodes CAISESRQDNEQFF.